The clone carrying this T cell receptor (beta chain) was detected a few times. Its antigen is not identified. This CDR3 comprises 13 residues. Germline assignment: CDR1 ENHRY and CDR2 SYGVKD. V gave up 7 bases and J gave up 5 bases; unmatched junction bases: 5. The data stem from a study of T cells in Graves' hyperthyroidism and ophthalmopathy. From RNA transcripts, TCR beta CDR3 regions were amplified. During a first-round RT-PCR of the TCR CDR3, the HTBI primer set was used. TCRdb passed the multiplex PCR reads through MiXCR, listing each CDR3 protein once. The profile covers 600,000 to 650,000 distinct CDR3 sequences, with roughly 17% appearing a single time and 3.5% to 4% taken by the ten largest. Study-wide findings and caveats: The model foresaw ophthalmopathy a median roughly 6 months prior to onset. Most thyroid clonotypes that were expanded above 0.001 also turned up in blood.

This receptor was identified in a woman aged 25 to 45 with Graves' hyperthyroidism. The sample consisted of blood. The V gene is TRBV10-3, the J gene TRBJ2-5, with 9 bases aligning to TRBD2. Written as DNA, the CDR3 is TGTGCCATCAAAGCGGGAGGTTTGGAGACCCAGTACTTC. Translation gives CAIKAGGLETQYF.